These T cell receptor beta chains were read from a single sample in a study of shared T cell receptors in the human thymus. Data came from immunoSEQ multiplex PCR; TCRdb stores just in-frame clones and leaves some out. This repertoire shows roughly 550,000 clones, approximately 78% found once; its top ten account for more than 0.01%. These data are also associated with another study on human thymus T cells.

Sequenced material: thymocytes. These TCRs come from a boy less than two years old with a congenital heart defect. CDR3s include the opening cysteine and the closing phenylalanine or tryptophan. D genes are given only for firm matches. Clone size appears in some rows only: once, few, many, or a class for an expanded clone.

D | J | V | size | DNA | CDR3
TRBD1 | TRBJ1-1 | TRBV19 | - | TGTGCCAGTAGTAATAAGAGAACAGGGGTTGGCACTGAAGCTTTCTTT | CASSNKRTGVGTEAFF
TRBD1 | TRBJ1-2 | TRBV5-1 | once | TGCGCCAGCAGCAGCGACAGGGGTAGTGGCTACACCTTC | CASSSDRGSGYTF
TRBD2 | TRBJ2-1 | TRBV5-4 | - | TGTGCCAGCAGCTATAGCGGGAGTACGTACAATGAGCAGTTCTTC | CASSYSGSTYNEQFF
- | TRBJ2-7 | TRBV6-5 | - | TGTGCCAGCATCGCCTTACAGGGTTCGATGGACGAGCAGTACTTC | CASIALQGSMDEQYF
TRBD1 | TRBJ2-3 | TRBV27 | - | TGTGCCAGCAGTTCGCCGACAGGGGCCAGCACAGATACGCAGTATTTT | CASSSPTGASTDTQYF
TRBD2 | TRBJ2-7 | TRBV27 | once | TGTGCCAGCAGTCCTTCGACTAGCGGGATCTACGAGCAGTACTTC | CASSPSTSGIYEQYF
TRBD2 | TRBJ2-1 | TRBV2 | - | TGTGCCAGCAGAGGGAAGCGGGAGGCCTCCTCCTACAATGAGCAGTTCTTC | CASRGKREASSYNEQFF
TRBD1 | TRBJ2-7 | TRBV6-1 | - | TGTGCCAGCCGAAGACAGGGGCGCGAGCAGTACTTC | CASRRQGREQYF
TRBD2 | TRBJ2-1 | TRBV4-1 | - | TGCGCCAGCAGCCAAGATAAAGTAGCGGGAAAAGGTGAGCAGTTCTTC | CASSQDKVAGKGEQFF
TRBD1 | TRBJ2-5 | TRBV6-5 | - | TGTGCCAGCAGGCAAGGGACAGAAGAGACCCAGTACTTC | CASRQGTEETQYF
- | TRBJ1-1 | TRBV19 | few | TGTGCCAGTAGTAACAGGGTGGCTGAAGCTTTCTTT | CASSNRVAEAFF
- | TRBJ1-2 | TRBV5-4 | - | TGTGCCAGCAGCCCTACAGGGAACTATGGCTACACCTTC | CASSPTGNYGYTF
- | TRBJ2-1 | TRBV5-1 | - | TGCGCCAGCAGCGAGGGCGGGGAATGCAATGAGCAGTTCTTC | CASSEGGECNEQFF
- | TRBJ2-7 | TRBV28 | - | TGTGCCAGCCTTCCCGTAGCATCTTACGAGCAGTACTTC | CASLPVASYEQYF
- | TRBJ2-7 | TRBV2 | - | TGTGCCAGCAACCCTGGGGCGTACTACGAGCAGTACTTC | CASNPGAYYEQYF
- | TRBJ2-1 | TRBV4-3 | - | TGCGCCAGCAGCCAAGTGACTGTCAGCTCCTACAATGAGCAGTTCTTC | CASSQVTVSSYNEQFF
- | TRBJ2-2 | TRBV11-3 | - | TGTGCCAGCAGCTTAGGTACGGGGAACACCGGGGAGCTGTTTTTT | CASSLGTGNTGELFF
TRBD1 | TRBJ2-1 | TRBV27 | - | TGTGCCAGCAGCGGACAGGGGGCTATATACAATGAGCAGTTCTTC | CASSGQGAIYNEQFF
- | TRBJ2-2 | TRBV5-1 | - | TGCGCCAGCAGCAGGGACTCTAGCGTGGCGAACACCGGGGAGCTGTTTTTT | CASSRDSSVANTGELFF
TRBD2 | TRBJ2-5 | TRBV15 | - | TGTGCCACCAATCTAGCGGGGGAGTCAGAGACCCAGTACTTC | CATNLAGESETQYF
- | TRBJ2-1 | TRBV30 | - | TGTGCCTGGGGTACTTCTCTCCCCTACAATGAGCAGTTCTTC | CAWGTSLPYNEQFF
- | TRBJ2-5 | TRBV11-3 | - | TGTGCCAGCAGCTTAGGATTTCCGACTAACCAAGAGACCCAGTACTTC | CASSLGFPTNQETQYF
TRBD2 | TRBJ2-3 | TRBV9 | - | TGTGCCAGCAGCGTACCCAGCGGGAGGGCAGATACGCAGTATTTT | CASSVPSGRADTQYF
TRBD2 | TRBJ2-1 | TRBV18 | - | TGTGCCAGCTCACCACAACCTAGACTAGCGGGAGTGGGCAATGAGCAGTTCTTC | CASSPQPRLAGVGNEQFF
- | TRBJ2-5 | TRBV4-1 | - | TGCGCCAGCAGCCAACTTACTAGCCCCCAAGAGACCCAGTACTTC | CASSQLTSPQETQYF
TRBD1 | TRBJ2-7 | TRBV6-5 | - | TGTGCCAGCAGACCGGGACAGGGGACTTACGAGCAGTACTTC | CASRPGQGTYEQYF
TRBD2 | TRBJ2-3 | TRBV28 | - | TGTGCCACCTTAGGGACTAATAGCACAGATACGCAGTATTTT | CATLGTNSTDTQYF
- | TRBJ2-1 | TRBV7-6 | few | TGTGCCAGCAGCTCGTCCCCTAGGTACAATGAGCAGTTCTTC | CASSSSPRYNEQFF
- | TRBJ2-5 | TRBV11-2 | - | TGTGCCAGCAAGCGGGACCAAGAGACCCAGTACTTC | CASKRDQETQYF
TRBD1 | TRBJ1-1 | TRBV7-2 | - | TGTGCCAGCAGCTTAGAACAGGGGGCGCGGAACACTGAAGCTTTCTTT | CASSLEQGARNTEAFF
TRBD1 | TRBJ1-2 | TRBV5-6 | few | TGTGCCAGCAGCTTGGCCGGCGACAGGGGTGGCTACACCTTC | CASSLAGDRGGYTF
- | TRBJ2-3 | TRBV4-2 | - | TGTGCCAGCAGCCAAGTGGGGAGTCCAGACTTGACAGATACGCAGTATTTT | CASSQVGSPDLTDTQYF
- | TRBJ2-2 | TRBV27 | - | TGTGCCAGCAGTTTATCGCCCCAGGGCAGATCGAACACCGGGGAGCTGTTTTTT | CASSLSPQGRSNTGELFF
- | TRBJ2-7 | TRBV18 | - | TGTGCCAGCTCACCAGGGAGTCTAAGCTCCTACGAGCAGTACTTC | CASSPGSLSSYEQYF
- | TRBJ1-5 | TRBV5-5 | few | TGTGCCAGCAGCCTAGGGAAGGAGAGGGAGGATCAGCCCCAGCATTTT | CASSLGKEREDQPQHF
TRBD2 | TRBJ2-7 | TRBV7-2 | few | TGTGCCAGCAGCTTAATAAGGCTAGCGGGAGCCCTCTCCTACGAGCAGTACTTC | CASSLIRLAGALSYEQYF
TRBD1 | TRBJ2-5 | TRBV10-3 | - | TGTGCCAAGGGACAGGGAAGGCCCAGGGAGACCCAGTACTTC | CAKGQGRPRETQYF
- | TRBJ2-2 | TRBV10-1 | - | TGCGCCAGCAGTGACCCCGCGAACACCGGGGAGCTGTTTTTT | CASSDPANTGELFF
- | TRBJ1-1 | TRBV5-6 | - | TGTGCCAGCAGCTTGGATTACGGGTGGGGAACGGGAACTGAAGCTTTCTTT | CASSLDYGWGTGTEAFF
- | TRBJ1-2 | TRBV28 | - | TGTGCCAGCAGTCCACCCCTGGGAGGACCCACCGTGATGACCACTCGAGGGTATGGCTACACCTTC | CASSPPLGGPTVMTTRGYGYTF
- | TRBJ2-6 | TRBV5-6 | - | TGTGCCAGCAGCTTATGGCGGAGGACCGGGGCCAACGTCCTGACTTTC | CASSLWRRTGANVLTF
TRBD2 | TRBJ2-7 | TRBV29-1 | - | TGCAGCGCTCTAGCGGGAGGCCCCAACGAGCAGTACTTC | CSALAGGPNEQYF
- | TRBJ1-5 | TRBV14 | - | TGTGCCAGCAGCCAGGGGCCTAATCAGCCCCAGCATTTT | CASSQGPNQPQHF
TRBD1 | TRBJ1-5 | TRBV4-1 | - | TGCGCCAGCAGCCAAGAGATGACAGGGGGAGCTCAGCCCCAGCATTTT | CASSQEMTGGAQPQHF
- | TRBJ1-2 | TRBV7-9 | - | TGTGCCAGCAGCTTAGGTGTTCAACGGGTGGGCTATGGCTACACCTTC | CASSLGVQRVGYGYTF
TRBD2 | TRBJ2-1 | TRBV27 | - | TGTGCCAGCAGTTTACAGCGGGGCTACTACAATGAGCAGTTCTTC | CASSLQRGYYNEQFF
TRBD1 | TRBJ1-5 | TRBV11-2 | - | TGTGCCAGCAGCCACAGGGGCGGGAGCAATCAGCCCCAGCATTTT | CASSHRGGSNQPQHF
TRBD1 | TRBJ1-2 | TRBV19 | - | TGTGCCAGTAGTATAAGCAGGGGGTATGGCTACACCTTC | CASSISRGYGYTF
- | TRBJ1-2 | TRBV25-1 | few | TGTGCCAGCACCGAAACGGGGGACCCTGGCTACACCTTC | CASTETGDPGYTF
TRBD1 | TRBJ2-7 | TRBV5-4 | - | TGTGCCAGCAGCCGAACAGGGGACTACGAGCAGTACTTC | CASSRTGDYEQYF
TRBD2 | TRBJ2-1 | TRBV28 | - | TGTGCCAGCATTGACCGGCGGGAGGCTAATGAGCAGTTCTTC | CASIDRREANEQFF
TRBD2 | TRBJ2-1 | TRBV14 | - | TGTGCCAGCAGCCAAGTAAAAGCGGGAGGGTTCTATGAGCAGTTCTTC | CASSQVKAGGFYEQFF